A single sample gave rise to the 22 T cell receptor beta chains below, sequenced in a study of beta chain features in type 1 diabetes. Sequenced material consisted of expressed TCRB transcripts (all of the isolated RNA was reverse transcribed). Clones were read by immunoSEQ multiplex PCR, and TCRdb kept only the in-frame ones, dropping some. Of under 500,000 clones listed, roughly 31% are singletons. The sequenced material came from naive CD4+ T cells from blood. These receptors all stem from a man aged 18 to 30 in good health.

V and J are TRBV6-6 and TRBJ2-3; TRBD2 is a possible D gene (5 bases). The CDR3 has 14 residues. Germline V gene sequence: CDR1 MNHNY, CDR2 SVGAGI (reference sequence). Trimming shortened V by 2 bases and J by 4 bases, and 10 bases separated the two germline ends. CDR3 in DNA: TGTGCCAGCAGTTACAGAGGGAGCGCAGATACGCAGTATTTT. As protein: CASSYRGSADTQYF.

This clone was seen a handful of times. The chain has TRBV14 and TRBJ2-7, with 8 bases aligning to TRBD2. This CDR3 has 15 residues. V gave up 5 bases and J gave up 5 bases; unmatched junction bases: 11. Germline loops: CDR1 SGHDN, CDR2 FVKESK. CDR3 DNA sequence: TGTGCCAGCAGCTTCGTTCCCGGGAGGGCTGACGAGCAGTACTTC. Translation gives CASSFVPGRADEQYF.

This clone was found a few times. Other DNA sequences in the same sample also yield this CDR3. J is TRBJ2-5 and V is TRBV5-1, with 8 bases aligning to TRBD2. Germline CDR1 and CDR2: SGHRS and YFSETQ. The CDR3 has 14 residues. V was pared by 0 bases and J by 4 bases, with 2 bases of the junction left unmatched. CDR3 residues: CASSLGLAGETQYF. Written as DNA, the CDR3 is TGCGCCAGCAGCTTGGGCCTAGCGGGAGAGACCCAGTACTTC.

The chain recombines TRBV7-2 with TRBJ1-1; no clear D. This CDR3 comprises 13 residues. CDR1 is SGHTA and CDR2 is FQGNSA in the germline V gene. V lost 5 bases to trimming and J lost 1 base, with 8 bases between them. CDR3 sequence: CASSASRNTEAFF. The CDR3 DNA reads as TGTGCCAGCAGCGCCTCAAGGAACACTGAAGCTTTCTTT.

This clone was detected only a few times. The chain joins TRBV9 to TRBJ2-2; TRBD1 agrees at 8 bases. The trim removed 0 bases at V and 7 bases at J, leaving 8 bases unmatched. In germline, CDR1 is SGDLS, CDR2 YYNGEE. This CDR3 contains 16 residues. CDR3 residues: CASSVGPDRDSGELFF. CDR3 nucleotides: TGTGCCAGCAGCGTAGGACCGGACAGGGACAGCGGGGAGCTGTTTTTT.

Here the CDR3 reads CASSEFLQGSEKLFF. In nucleotides, the CDR3 is TGTGCCAGCAGTGAATTTTTACAGGGGAGTGAAAAACTGTTTTTT. V gene TRBV25-1 combines with J gene TRBJ1-4, with 7 bases fitting TRBD1. Germline CDR1 MGHDK, CDR2 SYGVNS. There are 15 residues in the CDR3. The junction had 6 bases not matched to a gene; V was cut back by 1 base and J by 7 bases.

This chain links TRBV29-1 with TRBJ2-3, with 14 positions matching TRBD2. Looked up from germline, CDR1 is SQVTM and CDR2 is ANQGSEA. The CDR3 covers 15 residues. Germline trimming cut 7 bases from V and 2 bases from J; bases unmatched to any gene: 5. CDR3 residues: CSAGTSGGVTDTQYF. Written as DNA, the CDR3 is TGCAGCGCCGGGACTAGCGGGGGTGTCACAGATACGCAGTATTTT.

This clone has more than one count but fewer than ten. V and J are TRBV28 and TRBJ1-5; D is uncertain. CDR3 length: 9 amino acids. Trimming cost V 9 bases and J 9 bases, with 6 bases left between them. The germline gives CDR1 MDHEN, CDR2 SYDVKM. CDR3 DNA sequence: TGTGCCAGTGGAGGGCCCCAGCATTTT. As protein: CASGGPQHF.

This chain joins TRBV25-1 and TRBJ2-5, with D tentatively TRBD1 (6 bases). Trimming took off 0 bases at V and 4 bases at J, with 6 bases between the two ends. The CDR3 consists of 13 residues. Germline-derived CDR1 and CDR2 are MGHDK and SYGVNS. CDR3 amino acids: CASSEYRGETQYF. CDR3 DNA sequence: TGTGCCAGCAGTGAATACAGGGGAGAGACCCAGTACTTC.

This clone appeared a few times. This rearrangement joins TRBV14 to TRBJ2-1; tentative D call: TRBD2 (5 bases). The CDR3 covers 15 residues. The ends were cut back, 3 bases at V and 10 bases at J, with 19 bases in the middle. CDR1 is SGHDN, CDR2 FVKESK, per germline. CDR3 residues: CASSQSIPAVREQFF. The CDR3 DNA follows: TGTGCCAGCAGCCAGTCCATTCCAGCGGTTCGGGAGCAGTTCTTC.

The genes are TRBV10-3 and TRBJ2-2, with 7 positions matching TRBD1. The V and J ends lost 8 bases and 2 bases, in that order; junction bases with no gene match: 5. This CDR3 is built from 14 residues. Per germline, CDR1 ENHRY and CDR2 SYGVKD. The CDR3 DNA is TGTGCCATCCGAGGGACAGTCAACACCGGGGAGCTGTTTTTT. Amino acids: CAIRGTVNTGELFF.

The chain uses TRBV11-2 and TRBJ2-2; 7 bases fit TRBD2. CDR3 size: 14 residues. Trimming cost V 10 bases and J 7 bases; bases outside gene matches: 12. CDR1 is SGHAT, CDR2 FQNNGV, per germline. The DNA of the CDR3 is TGTGCCACCTCCCATGGGGGGGTAATCGGGGAGCTGTTTTTT. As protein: CATSHGGVIGELFF.

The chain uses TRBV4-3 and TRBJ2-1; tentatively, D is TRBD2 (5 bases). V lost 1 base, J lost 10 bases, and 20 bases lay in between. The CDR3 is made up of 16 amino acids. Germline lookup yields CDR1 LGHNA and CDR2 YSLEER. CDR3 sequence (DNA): TGCGCCAGCAGCCAAGCTCCAGAGGGTCGTGTTGAGGAGCAGTTCTTC. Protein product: CASSQAPEGRVEEQFF.

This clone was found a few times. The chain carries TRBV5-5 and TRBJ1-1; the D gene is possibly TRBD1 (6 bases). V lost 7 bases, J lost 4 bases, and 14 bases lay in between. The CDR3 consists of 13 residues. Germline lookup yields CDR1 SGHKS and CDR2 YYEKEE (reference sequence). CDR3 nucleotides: TGTGCCAGCGGTCGAGGACAGAGCACTGAAGCTTTCTTT. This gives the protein CASGRGQSTEAFF. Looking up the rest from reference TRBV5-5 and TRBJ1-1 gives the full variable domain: DAGVTQSPTHLIKTRGQQVTLRCSPISGHKSVSWYQQVLGQGPQFIFQYYEKEERGRGNFPDRFSARQFPNYSSELNVNALLLGDSALYLCASGRGQSTEAFFGQGTRLTVV.

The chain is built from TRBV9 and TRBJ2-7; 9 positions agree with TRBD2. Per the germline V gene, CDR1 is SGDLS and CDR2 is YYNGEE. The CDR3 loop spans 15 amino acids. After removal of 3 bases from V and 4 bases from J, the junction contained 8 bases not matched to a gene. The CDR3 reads CASSAGGLADYEQYF. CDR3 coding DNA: TGTGCCAGCAGCGCAGGGGGACTAGCAGATTACGAGCAGTACTTC.

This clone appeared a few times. The CDR3 reads CATRGLAGNNEQFF. In nucleotides, the CDR3 is TGTGCCACCAGGGGACTAGCGGGGAACAATGAGCAGTTCTTC. The chain uses TRBV19 and TRBJ2-1; 13 bases line up with TRBD2. The CDR3 extends over 14 amino acids. The J segment lost 5 bases and the V segment lost 10 bases, leaving 5 bases of the junction unmatched. Looked up from germline, CDR1 is LNHDA and CDR2 is SQIVND (reference sequence).

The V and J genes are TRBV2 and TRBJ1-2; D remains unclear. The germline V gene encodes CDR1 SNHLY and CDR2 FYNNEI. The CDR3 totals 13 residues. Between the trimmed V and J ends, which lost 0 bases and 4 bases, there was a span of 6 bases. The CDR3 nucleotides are TGTGCCAGCAGTGAAGCACCGATCTATGGCTACACCTTC. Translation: CASSEAPIYGYTF. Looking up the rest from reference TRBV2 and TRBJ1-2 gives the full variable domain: EPEVTQTPSHQVTQMGQEVILRCVPISNHLYFYWYRQILGQKVEFLVSFYNNEISEKSEIFDDQFSVERPDGSNFTLKIRSTKLEDSAMYFCASSEAPIYGYTFGSGTRLTVV.

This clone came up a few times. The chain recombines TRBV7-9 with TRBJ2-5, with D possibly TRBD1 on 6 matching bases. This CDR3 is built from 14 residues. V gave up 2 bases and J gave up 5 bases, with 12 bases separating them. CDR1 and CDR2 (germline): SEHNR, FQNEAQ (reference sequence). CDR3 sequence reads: CASSLLQGTETQYF. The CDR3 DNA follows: TGTGCCAGCAGCTTACTTCAGGGGACGGAGACCCAGTACTTC.

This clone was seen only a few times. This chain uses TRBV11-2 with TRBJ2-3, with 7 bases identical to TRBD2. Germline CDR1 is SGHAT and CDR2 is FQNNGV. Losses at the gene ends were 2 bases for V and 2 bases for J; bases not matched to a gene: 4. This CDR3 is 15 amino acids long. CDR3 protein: CASSLYSGFTDTQYF. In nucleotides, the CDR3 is TGTGCCAGCAGCTTATATAGCGGGTTCACAGATACGCAGTATTTT.

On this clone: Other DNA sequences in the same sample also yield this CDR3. In DNA form, the CDR3 reads TGCAGCGTTAAGCAGGGGGCGAACTATGGCTACACCTTC. This sequence encodes CSVKQGANYGYTF. V usage is TRBV29-1 and J usage is TRBJ1-2; 8 bases align to TRBD1. Unmatched junction bases numbered 4, after V lost 5 bases and J lost 2 bases. This CDR3 has 13 residues. Germline lookup yields CDR1 SQVTM and CDR2 ANQGSEA.

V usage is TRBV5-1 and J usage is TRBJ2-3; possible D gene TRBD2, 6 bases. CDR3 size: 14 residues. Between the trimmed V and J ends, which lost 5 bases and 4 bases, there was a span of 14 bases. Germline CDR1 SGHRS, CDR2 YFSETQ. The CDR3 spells CASRIGGVADTQYF. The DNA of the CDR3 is TGCGCCAGCAGAATTGGCGGGGTGGCAGATACGCAGTATTTT.

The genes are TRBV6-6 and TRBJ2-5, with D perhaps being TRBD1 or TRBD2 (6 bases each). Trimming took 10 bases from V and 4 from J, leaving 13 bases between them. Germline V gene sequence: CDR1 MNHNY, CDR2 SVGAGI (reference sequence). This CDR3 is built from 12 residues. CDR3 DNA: TGTGCCACTCAGGAGGGGGGAGAGACCCAGTACTTC. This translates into CATQEGGETQYF.